Given below is one T cell receptor (beta chain) in context. Its specificity is unknown. This sequence may be a read error, since a much larger clone differs from it by one base. These data come from a study of T cell repertoires in cytomegalovirus infection. Across the study: A matching HLA type, together with CMV infection, was signaled by public TCR beta signatures.

A single record per CDR3 protein comes from TCRdb applying MiXCR to the reads. Altogether 750,000 to 950,000 distinct CDR3 sequences are present, roughly 28% being singletons, with the ten largest covering less than 15%. The study, taken as a whole, reports: Cumulative public TCR beta family frequency identified CMV carriers with the relevant HLA. Across the ex vivo response, the dominant clonotypes were HLA-C-restricted CMV-specific TCR beta clonotypes.

From germline, CDR1 is SGHVS and CDR2 FNYEAQ. The CDR3 consists of 13 residues. This TCR derives from a human donor in good health (CMV status not recorded). Some clones in this sample may be carry-over from other donors' samples. The input for sequencing was cultured CD8+ T cells from PBMCs, taken from culture after CMV antigen stimulation. This rearrangement joins TRBV7-6 to TRBJ1-2; D is unresolved. Here the CDR3 DNA reads TGTGTCAGCAGTTCAAGCCCTAACTATGGCTACACCTTC. Translating gives CVSSSSPNYGYTF.